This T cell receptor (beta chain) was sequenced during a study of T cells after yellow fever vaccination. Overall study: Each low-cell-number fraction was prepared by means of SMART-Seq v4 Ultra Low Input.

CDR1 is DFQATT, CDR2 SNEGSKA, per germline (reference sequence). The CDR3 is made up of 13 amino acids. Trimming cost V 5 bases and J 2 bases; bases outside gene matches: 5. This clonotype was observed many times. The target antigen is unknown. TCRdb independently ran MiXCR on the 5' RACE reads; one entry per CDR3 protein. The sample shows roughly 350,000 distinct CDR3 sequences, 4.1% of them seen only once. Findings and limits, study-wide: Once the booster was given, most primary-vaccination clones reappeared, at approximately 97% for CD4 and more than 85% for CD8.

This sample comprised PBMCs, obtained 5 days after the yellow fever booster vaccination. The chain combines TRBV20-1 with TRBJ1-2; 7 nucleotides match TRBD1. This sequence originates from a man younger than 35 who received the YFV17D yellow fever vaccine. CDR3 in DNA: TGCAGTGCTTCCAAGGACAGGAACTATGGCTACACCTTC. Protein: CSASKDRNYGYTF.